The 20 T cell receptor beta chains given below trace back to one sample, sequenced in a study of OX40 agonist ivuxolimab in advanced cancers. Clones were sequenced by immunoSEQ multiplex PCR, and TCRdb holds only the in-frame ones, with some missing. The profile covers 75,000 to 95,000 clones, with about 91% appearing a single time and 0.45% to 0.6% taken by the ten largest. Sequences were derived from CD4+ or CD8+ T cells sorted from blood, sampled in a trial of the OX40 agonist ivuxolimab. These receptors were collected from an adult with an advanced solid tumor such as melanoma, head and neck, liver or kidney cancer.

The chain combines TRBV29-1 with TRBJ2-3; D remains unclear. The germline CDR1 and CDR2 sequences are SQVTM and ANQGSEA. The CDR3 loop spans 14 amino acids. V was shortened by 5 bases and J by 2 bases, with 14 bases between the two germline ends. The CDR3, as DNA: TGCAGCGTTCGCGACGGCCGGTTCACAGATACGCAGTATTTT. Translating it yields CSVRDGRFTDTQYF.

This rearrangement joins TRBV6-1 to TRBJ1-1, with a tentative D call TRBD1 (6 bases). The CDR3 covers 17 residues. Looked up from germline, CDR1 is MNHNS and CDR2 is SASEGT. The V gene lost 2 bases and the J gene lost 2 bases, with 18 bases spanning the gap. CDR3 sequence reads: CASSEYLSAGVNTEAFF. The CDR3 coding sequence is TGTGCCAGCAGTGAATATCTGTCAGCAGGGGTTAACACTGAAGCTTTCTTT.

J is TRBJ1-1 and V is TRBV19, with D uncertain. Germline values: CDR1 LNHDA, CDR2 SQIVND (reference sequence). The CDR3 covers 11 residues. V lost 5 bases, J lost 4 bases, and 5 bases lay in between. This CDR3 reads CASSRLTEAFF. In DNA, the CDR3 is TGTGCCAGTAGTCGGCTCACTGAAGCTTTCTTT.

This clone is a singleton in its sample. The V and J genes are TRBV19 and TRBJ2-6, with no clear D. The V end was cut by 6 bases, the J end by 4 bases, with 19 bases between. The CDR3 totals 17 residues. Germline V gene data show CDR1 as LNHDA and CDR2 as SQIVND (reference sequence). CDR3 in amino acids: CASSPQILVDGANVLTF. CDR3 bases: TGTGCCAGTAGCCCCCAAATCTTGGTGGACGGGGCCAACGTCCTGACTTTC. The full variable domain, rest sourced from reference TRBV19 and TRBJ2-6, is DGGITQSPKYLFRKEGQNVTLSCEQNLNHDAMYWYRQDPGQGLRLIYYSQIVNDFQKGDIAEGYSVSREKKESFPLTVTSAQKNPTAFYLCASSPQILVDGANVLTFGAGSRLTVL.

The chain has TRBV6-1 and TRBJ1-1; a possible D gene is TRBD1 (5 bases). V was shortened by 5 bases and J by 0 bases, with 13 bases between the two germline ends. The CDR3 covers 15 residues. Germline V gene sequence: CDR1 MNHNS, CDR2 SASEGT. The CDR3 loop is CASSSGTEMNTEAFF. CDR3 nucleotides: TGTGCCAGCAGTTCAGGGACGGAGATGAACACTGAAGCTTTCTTT.

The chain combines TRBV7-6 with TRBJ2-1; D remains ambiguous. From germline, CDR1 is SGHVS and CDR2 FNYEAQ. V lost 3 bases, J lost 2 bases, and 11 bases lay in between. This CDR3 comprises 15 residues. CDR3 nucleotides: TGTGCCAGCAGCTTGAACACCCAGGCCTACAATGAGCAGTTCTTC. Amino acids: CASSLNTQAYNEQFF.

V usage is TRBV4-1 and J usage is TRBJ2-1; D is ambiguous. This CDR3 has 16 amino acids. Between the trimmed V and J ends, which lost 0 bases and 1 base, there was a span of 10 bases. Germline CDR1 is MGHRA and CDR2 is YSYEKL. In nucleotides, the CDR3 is TGCGCCAGCAGCCAAGAACCGTGGCGGTCCTACAATGAGCAGTTCTTC. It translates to CASSQEPWRSYNEQFF.

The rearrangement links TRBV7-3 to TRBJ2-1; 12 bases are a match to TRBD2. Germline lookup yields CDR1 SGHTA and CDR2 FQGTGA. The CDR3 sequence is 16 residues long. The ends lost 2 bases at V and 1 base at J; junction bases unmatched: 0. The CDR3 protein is CASSLGTSGSYNEQFF. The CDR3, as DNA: TGTGCCAGCAGCTTAGGGACTAGCGGGTCCTACAATGAGCAGTTCTTC.

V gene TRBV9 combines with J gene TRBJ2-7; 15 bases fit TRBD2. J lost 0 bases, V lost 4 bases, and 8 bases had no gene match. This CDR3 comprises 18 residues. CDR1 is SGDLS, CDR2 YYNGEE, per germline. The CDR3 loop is CASSSGLAGGFTSYEQYF. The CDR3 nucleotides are TGTGCCAGCAGCTCGGGACTAGCGGGAGGATTTACCTCCTACGAGCAGTACTTC.

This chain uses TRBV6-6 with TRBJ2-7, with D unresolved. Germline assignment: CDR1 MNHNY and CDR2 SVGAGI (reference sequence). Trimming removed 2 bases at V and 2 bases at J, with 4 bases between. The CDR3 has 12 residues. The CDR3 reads CASSYVAYEQYF. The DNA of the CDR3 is TGTGCCAGCAGTTACGTAGCCTACGAGCAGTACTTC.

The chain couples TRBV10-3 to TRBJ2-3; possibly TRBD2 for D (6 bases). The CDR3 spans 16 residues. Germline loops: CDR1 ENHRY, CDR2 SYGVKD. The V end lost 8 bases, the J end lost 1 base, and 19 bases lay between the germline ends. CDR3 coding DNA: TGTGCCATCTCCCCCGGGGGAGACTTAGGCACAGATACGCAGTATTTT. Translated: CAISPGGDLGTDTQYF.

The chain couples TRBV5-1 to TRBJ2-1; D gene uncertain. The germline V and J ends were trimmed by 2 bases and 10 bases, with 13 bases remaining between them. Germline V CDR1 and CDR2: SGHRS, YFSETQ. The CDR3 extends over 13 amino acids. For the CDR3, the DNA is TGCGCCAGCAGCTTTGACCCGCTAGGGGAGCAGTTCTTC. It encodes CASSFDPLGEQFF.

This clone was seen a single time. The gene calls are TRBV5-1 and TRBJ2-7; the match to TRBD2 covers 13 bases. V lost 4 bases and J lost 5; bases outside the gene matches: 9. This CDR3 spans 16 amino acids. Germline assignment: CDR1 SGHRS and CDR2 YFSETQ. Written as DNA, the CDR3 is TGCGCCAGCAGCCCGAGACCCGGGACTAGCGGGAACGAGCAGTACTTC. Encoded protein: CASSPRPGTSGNEQYF.

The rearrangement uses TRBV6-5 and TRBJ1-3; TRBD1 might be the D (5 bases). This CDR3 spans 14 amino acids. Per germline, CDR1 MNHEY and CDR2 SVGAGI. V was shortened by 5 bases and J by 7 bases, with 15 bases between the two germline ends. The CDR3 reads CASSPRGGGNTIYF. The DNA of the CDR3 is TGTGCCAGCAGTCCAAGGGGTGGGGGGAACACCATATATTTT.

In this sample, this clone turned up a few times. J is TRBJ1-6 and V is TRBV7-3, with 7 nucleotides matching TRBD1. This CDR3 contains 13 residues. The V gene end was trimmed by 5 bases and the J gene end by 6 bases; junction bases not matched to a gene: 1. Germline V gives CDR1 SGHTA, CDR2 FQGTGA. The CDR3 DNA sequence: TGTGCCAGCAGCGGACAGGTTAATTCACCCCTCCACTTT. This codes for CASSGQVNSPLHF. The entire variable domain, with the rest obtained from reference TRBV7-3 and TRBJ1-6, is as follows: GAGVSQTPSNKVTEKGKYVELRCDPISGHTALYWYRQSLGQGPEFLIYFQGTGAADDSGLPNDRFFAVRPEGSVSTLKIQRTERGDSAVYLCASSGQVNSPLHFGNGTRLTVT.

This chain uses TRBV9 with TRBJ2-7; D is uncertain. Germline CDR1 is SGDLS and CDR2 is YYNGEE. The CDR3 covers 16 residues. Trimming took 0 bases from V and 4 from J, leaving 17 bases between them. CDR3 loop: CASSVASAVPPYEQYF. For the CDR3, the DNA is TGTGCCAGCAGCGTAGCTTCAGCCGTTCCCCCGTACGAGCAGTACTTC. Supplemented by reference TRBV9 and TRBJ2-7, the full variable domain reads DSGVTQTPKHLITATGQRVTLRCSPRSGDLSVYWYQQSLDQGLQFLIQYYNGEERAKGNILERFSAQQFPDLHSELNLSSLELGDSALYFCASSVASAVPPYEQYFGPGTRLTVT.

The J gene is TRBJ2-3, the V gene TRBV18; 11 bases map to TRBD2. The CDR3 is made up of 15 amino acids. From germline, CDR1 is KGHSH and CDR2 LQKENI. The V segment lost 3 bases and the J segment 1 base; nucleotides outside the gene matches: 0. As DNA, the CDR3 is TGTGCCAGCTCACCGGGACTAGCGGGCACAGATACGCAGTATTTT. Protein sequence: CASSPGLAGTDTQYF.

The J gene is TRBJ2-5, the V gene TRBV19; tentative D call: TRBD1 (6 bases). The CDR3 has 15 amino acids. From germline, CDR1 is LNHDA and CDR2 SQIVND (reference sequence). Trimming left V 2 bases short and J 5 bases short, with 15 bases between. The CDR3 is CASSITGTRKETQYF. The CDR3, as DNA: TGTGCCAGTAGTATAACCGGGACACGCAAGGAGACCCAGTACTTC.

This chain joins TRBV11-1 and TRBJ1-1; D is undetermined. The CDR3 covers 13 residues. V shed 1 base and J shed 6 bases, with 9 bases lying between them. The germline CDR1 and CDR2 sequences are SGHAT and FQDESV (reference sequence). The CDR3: CASSLGLGAEAFF. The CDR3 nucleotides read TGTGCCAGCAGCTTAGGATTGGGTGCTGAAGCTTTCTTT. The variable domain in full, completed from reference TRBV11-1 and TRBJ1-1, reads EAEVAQSPRYKITEKSQAVAFWCDPISGHATLYWYRQILGQGPELLVQFQDESVVDDSQLPKDRFSAERLKGVDSTLKIQPAELGDSAMYLCASSLGLGAEAFFGQGTRLTVV.

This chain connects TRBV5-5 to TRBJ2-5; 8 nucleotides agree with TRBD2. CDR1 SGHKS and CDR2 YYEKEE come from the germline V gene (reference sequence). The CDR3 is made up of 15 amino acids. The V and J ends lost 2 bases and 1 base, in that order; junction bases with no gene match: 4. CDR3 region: CASSFTSGPQETQYF. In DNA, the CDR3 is TGTGCCAGCAGCTTTACTAGCGGACCCCAAGAGACCCAGTACTTC.